These T cell receptor beta chains were read from a single sample in a study of cytomegalovirus exposure and HLA in healthy donors. This table comes from immunoSEQ multiplex PCR, and its TCRdb copy is limited to in-frame clones, with some not included. Among 100,000 to 120,000 clones, roughly 79% were seen once, and the ten largest hold around 6%. The sequencing sample was made of PBMCs. These receptors came from a male donor in good health and CMV-seronegative. The CDR3 runs from the conserved cysteine through the conserved F or W. The D gene is left open where the match is weak. A clone size is listed for some rows: how often the clone was seen (once, few, many), or a class if it is expanded.

D | J | V | size | CDR3 | DNA
- | TRBJ1-2 | TRBV19 | - | CASSMTDSTNYGYTF | TGTGCCAGTAGTATGACGGACAGTACAAACTATGGCTACACCTTC
TRBD2 | TRBJ2-1 | TRBV14 | - | CASSLAGLAGYNEQFF | TGTGCCAGCAGCCTCGCCGGGCTAGCGGGGTACAATGAGCAGTTCTTC
TRBD2 | TRBJ2-5 | TRBV29-1 | - | CSVGLAGEGETQYF | TGCAGCGTCGGACTAGCGGGAGAGGGAGAGACCCAGTACTTC
TRBD2 | TRBJ2-7 | TRBV28 | - | CASSLSGEDEQYF | TGTGCCAGCAGTCTTAGCGGGGAGGACGAGCAGTACTTC
- | TRBJ1-3 | TRBV4-2 | - | CASSRRTGGNTIYF | TGTGCCAGCAGCCGACGGACTGGGGGAAACACCATATATTTT
TRBD2 | TRBJ2-1 | TRBV4-1 | - | CASSERGSRNEQFF | TGCGCCAGCAGTGAGCGCGGGAGTCGGAATGAGCAGTTCTTC
- | TRBJ2-2 | TRBV7-9 | once | CASSLSGRTGELFF | TGTGCCAGCAGCTTATCTGGCAGAACCGGGGAGCTGTTTTTT
TRBD1 | TRBJ2-7 | TRBV5-1 | - | CASSLDAGGTDEQYF | TGCGCCAGCAGCTTAGATGCAGGGGGCACCGACGAGCAGTACTTC
TRBD2 | TRBJ2-7 | TRBV5-6 | - | CASSLPGGTYEQYF | TGTGCCAGCAGCTTGCCGGGAGGCACCTACGAGCAGTACTTC
- | TRBJ2-1 | TRBV6-1 | once | CASKLAYNEQFF | TGTGCCAGCAAACTAGCCTACAATGAGCAGTTCTTC
- | TRBJ1-1 | TRBV29-1 | - | CSGYLMNTEAFF | TGCAGCGGCTACCTTATGAACACTGAAGCTTTCTTT
TRBD2 | TRBJ2-2 | TRBV27 | - | CASTLLAGVNTGELFF | TGTGCCAGCACCCTCCTAGCGGGGGTAAACACCGGGGAGCTGTTTTTT
- | TRBJ2-2 | TRBV7-3 | few | CASSPSSPSDGELFF | TGTGCCAGCAGCCCTTCGAGCCCAAGTGACGGGGAGCTGTTTTTT
TRBD2 | TRBJ2-5 | TRBV11-3 | - | CASSLGLADLQETQYF | TGTGCCAGCAGCCTCGGACTAGCGGACCTCCAAGAGACCCAGTACTTC
- | TRBJ1-2 | TRBV6-4 | - | CASSDKSGAYGYTF | TGTGCCAGCAGTGACAAGTCTGGGGCCTATGGCTACACCTTC
TRBD2 | TRBJ2-4 | TRBV28 | - | CASSSGLGENIQYF | TGTGCCAGCAGCTCGGGACTAGGGGAAAACATTCAGTACTTC
TRBD2 | TRBJ2-2 | TRBV6-1 | - | CASSEIEGLAGGPPELFF | TGTGCCAGCAGTGAAATCGAGGGACTAGCGGGAGGGCCTCCGGAGCTGTTTTTT
- | TRBJ2-3 | TRBV2 | - | CASISIAVRTDTQYF | TGTGCCAGCATATCCATAGCGGTCCGCACAGATACGCAGTATTTT
TRBD1 | TRBJ1-4 | TRBV2 | - | CASPRTGNEKLFF | TGTGCCAGCCCCCGGACAGGGAATGAAAAACTGTTTTTT
- | TRBJ1-2 | TRBV28 | - | CASSSYRVADRSTF | TGTGCCAGCAGTTCATACAGGGTTGCTGATCGGTCCACCTTC
- | TRBJ2-1 | TRBV4-2 | - | CASSHNQGRESGNEQFF | TGTGCCAGCAGCCATAACCAGGGGCGGGAGTCGGGCAATGAGCAGTTCTTC
- | TRBJ2-7 | TRBV30 | - | CACMGGRRVYEQYF | TGTGCCTGCATGGGAGGCCGGAGGGTGTACGAGCAGTACTTC
- | TRBJ1-1 | TRBV25-1 | once | CASSQLNPGQWNTEVFF | TGTGCCAGCAGCCAACTCAATCCGGGACAATGGAACACTGAAGTTTTCTTT
TRBD1 | TRBJ2-7 | TRBV7-9 | - | CASSWDRLNSYEQYF | TGTGCCAGCAGCTGGGACAGGCTAAACTCCTACGAGCAGTACTTC
- | TRBJ2-3 | TRBV9 | - | CASSISWGDRGDTQYF | TGTGCCAGCAGCATTTCCTGGGGGGACCGAGGTGATACGCAGTATTTT
TRBD2 | TRBJ2-3 | TRBV28 | - | CASSWGLASSTDTQYF | TGTGCCAGCAGCTGGGGACTAGCGAGTAGCACAGATACGCAGTATTTT
TRBD2 | TRBJ2-7 | TRBV5-1 | - | CASSLSLAGGPDEQYF | TGCGCCAGCAGCCTGTCCTTAGCGGGAGGTCCGGACGAGCAGTACTTC
- | TRBJ1-3 | TRBV5-1 | - | CASSFGAVTSGNTIYF | TGCGCCAGCAGCTTTGGGGCAGTGACCTCTGGAAACACCATATATTTT
- | TRBJ2-1 | TRBV6-5 | few | CASNTGAHNEQFF | TGTGCCAGCAATACGGGAGCTCACAATGAGCAGTTCTTC
- | TRBJ1-2 | TRBV2 | once | CASSGRDETNYGYTF | TGTGCCAGCAGTGGGAGGGACGAGACTAACTATGGCTACACCTTC
- | TRBJ1-1 | TRBV6-6 | - | CASSYSPGGRGTEAFF | TGTGCCAGCAGTTACTCACCCGGAGGGAGGGGGACTGAAGCTTTCTTT
TRBD1 | TRBJ1-1 | TRBV11-2 | - | CASSSWDRNTEAFF | TGTGCCAGCAGCTCCTGGGACAGGAACACTGAAGCTTTCTTT
TRBD1 | TRBJ1-2 | TRBV10-1 | - | CASSESAMTGVHGYTF | TGCGCCAGCAGTGAGTCGGCAATGACAGGGGTCCACGGCTACACCTTC
- | TRBJ1-5 | TRBV28 | once | CASRAGQRGNQPQHF | TGTGCCAGCAGGGCTGGGCAGAGAGGCAATCAGCCCCAGCATTTT
TRBD1 | TRBJ1-1 | TRBV5-1 | - | CASSYWTGGNTEAFF | TGCGCCAGCAGCTATTGGACAGGGGGAAACACTGAAGCTTTCTTT
- | TRBJ1-2 | TRBV7-9 | - | CASSFEGPGRGSYTF | TGTGCCAGCAGCTTTGAAGGCCCAGGCCGCGGGAGCTACACCTTC
TRBD2 | TRBJ2-1 | TRBV6-4 | few | CASSELAGGYNEQFF | TGTGCCAGCAGTGAATTAGCGGGAGGGTACAATGAGCAGTTCTTC
TRBD1 | TRBJ1-1 | TRBV15 | - | CATSWDRGQLNTEAFF | TGTGCCACCAGCTGGGACAGGGGACAATTGAACACTGAAGCTTTCTTT
- | TRBJ2-2 | TRBV19 | - | CASSVYRAIGELFF | TGTGCCAGTAGTGTTTACAGGGCGATCGGGGAGCTGTTTTTT
- | TRBJ2-7 | TRBV28 | - | CASSFVLPMVGEQYF | TGTGCCAGCAGTTTTGTACTACCCATGGTTGGGGAGCAGTACTTC
TRBD1 | TRBJ1-4 | TRBV28 | - | CASSLWGQGAVGEKLFF | TGTGCCAGCAGTTTATGGGGACAGGGGGCGGTGGGTGAAAAACTGTTTTTT